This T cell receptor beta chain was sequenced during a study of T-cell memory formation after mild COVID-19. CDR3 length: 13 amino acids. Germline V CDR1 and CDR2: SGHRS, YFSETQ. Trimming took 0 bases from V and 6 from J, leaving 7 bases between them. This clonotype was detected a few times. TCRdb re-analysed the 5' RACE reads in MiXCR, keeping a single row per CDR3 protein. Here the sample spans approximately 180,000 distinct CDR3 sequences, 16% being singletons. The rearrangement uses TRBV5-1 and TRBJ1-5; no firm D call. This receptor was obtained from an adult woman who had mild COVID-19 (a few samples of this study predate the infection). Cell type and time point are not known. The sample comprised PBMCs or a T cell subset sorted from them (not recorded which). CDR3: CASSLGPGQPQHF. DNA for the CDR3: TGCGCCAGCAGCTTGGGGCCTGGTCAGCCCCAGCATTTT.